This record concerns one T cell receptor (beta chain) sequence. The antigen is unknown. This specimen comes from a study of T cell responses to AZD1222 COVID-19 vaccine. Study observations and caveats: The study sampled repertoires only after the peak T cell response. In a largely white British group with more females than males, clonal diversity was possibly underestimated. Two doses of AZD1222 preceded a rise in Spike-specific TCR breadth and depth. Within unmutated variant regions lay the reported targets of nearly half of spike-specific TCRs.

Sequencing used immunoSEQ multiplex PCR; TCRdb keeps in-frame clones, though not all of them. The sample contains about 110,000 clones, around 90% of which appear only once. Trimming removed 1 base at V and 5 bases at J, with 8 bases between. CDR3 size: 13 residues. Germline V gene lookup returns CDR1 LGHDT and CDR2 YNNKEL (reference sequence). Specimen: peripheral blood, collected 28 days after the second AZD1222 dose. This rearrangement joins TRBV3-1 (or the pseudogene TRBV3-2) to TRBJ1-1; D uncertain. The sequence was collected from an adult who received the AZD1222 COVID-19 vaccine. For the CDR3, the DNA is TGTGCCAGCAGCCAAGGGCGGATTACTGAAGCTTTCTTT. This encodes CASSQGRITEAFF.